A single sample gave rise to the 10 T cell receptor beta chains below, sequenced in a study of blood T cell repertoires in COVID-19. Measured with immunoSEQ multiplex PCR; TCRdb has only the in-frame clones, and not every one. The sample yields over 120,000 clones, around 90% seen once. The sample consisted of peripheral blood. These receptors were collected from a human donor in a cohort sampled during active COVID-19.

The gene calls are TRBV19 and TRBJ1-1; 7 bases map to TRBD1. The V gene end was trimmed by 7 bases and the J gene end by 4 bases; junction bases not matched to a gene: 9. Germline CDR1 is LNHDA and CDR2 is SQIVND (reference sequence). This CDR3 is 14 amino acids long. The DNA of the CDR3 is TGTGCCAGTACCCAGAGACAGGGAGGCACTGAAGCTTTCTTT. This codes for CASTQRQGGTEAFF. The full variable domain, in which reference TRBV19 and TRBJ1-1 provide the parts outside the CDR3, is DGGITQSPKYLFRKEGQNVTLSCEQNLNHDAMYWYRQDPGQGLRLIYYSQIVNDFQKGDIAEGYSVSREKKESFPLTVTSAQKNPTAFYLCASTQRQGGTEAFFGQGTRLTVV.

The chain joins TRBV28 to TRBJ2-2, with D possibly TRBD1 on 5 matching bases. CDR1 is MDHEN, CDR2 SYDVKM, per germline. The CDR3 is made up of 13 amino acids. Trimming left V 3 bases short and J 5 bases short, with 7 bases between. The CDR3: CASSLSGTGELFF. Here the CDR3 DNA reads TGTGCCAGCAGTTTGTCAGGGACCGGGGAGCTGTTTTTT. Drawing the rest from reference TRBV28 and TRBJ2-2, the complete variable domain is DVKVTQSSRYLVKRTGEKVFLECVQDMDHENMFWYRQDPGLGLRLIYFSYDVKMKEKGDIPEGYSVSREKKERFSLILESASTNQTSMYLCASSLSGTGELFFGEGSRLTVL.

This rearrangement joins TRBV6-6 to TRBJ2-4; 7 nucleotides match TRBD2. The CDR3 spans 12 residues. J was trimmed by 10 bases and V by 6 bases; bases with no gene match: 6. Germline loops: CDR1 MNHNY, CDR2 SVGAGI (reference sequence). The CDR3 here is CASSPSGGIQYF. CDR3 in DNA: TGTGCCAGCAGCCCCTCGGGGGGAATTCAGTACTTC.

This sequence joins TRBV6-1 and TRBJ2-7; D not resolved. V dropped 1 base and J dropped 4 bases, with 11 bases sitting between them. There are 14 residues in the CDR3. Germline V gives CDR1 MNHNS, CDR2 SASEGT. The CDR3 DNA reads as TGTGCCAGCAGTGAAGGTCCCATCGGGTACGAGCAGTACTTC. Its translation: CASSEGPIGYEQYF.

The chain couples TRBV4-1 to TRBJ2-7; TRBD1 might be the D (6 bases). The ends were cut back, 3 bases at V and 2 bases at J, with 14 bases in the middle. The CDR3 loop spans 15 amino acids. Germline V CDR1 and CDR2: MGHRA, YSYEKL. The CDR3 loop reads CASSQTGHMTYEQYF. Here the CDR3 DNA reads TGCGCCAGCAGCCAGACGGGACATATGACCTACGAGCAGTACTTC.

The chain is built from TRBV7-3 and TRBJ2-3; D is ambiguous. Germline V gene sequence: CDR1 SGHTA, CDR2 FQGTGA. V lost 5 bases, J lost 1 base, and 13 bases lay in between. The CDR3 spans 15 residues. For the CDR3, the DNA is TGTGCCAGCAGCCCCCGTGGAGACCGCACAGATACGCAGTATTTT. This sequence encodes CASSPRGDRTDTQYF.

A few counts support this clone. The chain recombines TRBV5-4 with TRBJ1-6, with D hard to call. With 0 bases removed from V and 3 bases from J, the gap between germline ends came to 13 bases. The CDR3 covers 17 residues. The germline V gene encodes CDR1 SGHNT and CDR2 YYREEE (reference sequence). CDR3 coding DNA: TGTGCCAGCAGCTTGGCCTTTGAAACAGACTATAATTCACCCCTCCACTTT. Translated, it gives CASSLAFETDYNSPLHF.

The CDR3 nucleotides read TGCGCCAGCAGCTTGTACTGGACAGCGAACACCGGGGAGCTGTTTTTT. Translation: CASSLYWTANTGELFF. The chain employs TRBV5-1 and TRBJ2-2; TRBD1 is a possible D gene (6 bases). This CDR3 spans 16 amino acids. Germline CDR1 and CDR2: SGHRS and YFSETQ. The V end lost 1 base, the J end lost 0 bases, and 10 bases lay between the germline ends.

The V call is TRBV7-4, the J call TRBJ1-3, with 7 bases that match TRBD1. Germline trimming cut 4 bases from V and 0 bases from J; bases unmatched to any gene: 6. The CDR3 is 16 amino acids. Germline CDR1 SGHVT, CDR2 SQSDAQ. CDR3 in amino acids: CASSSPGQLSGNTIYF. As DNA, the CDR3 is TGTGCCAGCAGCTCGCCGGGACAGCTCTCTGGAAACACCATATATTTT.

The V and J genes are TRBV5-1 and TRBJ2-7; D gene ambiguous. Trimming took 4 bases from V and 2 from J, leaving 10 bases between them. The V gene's germline CDR1 is SGHRS and CDR2 YFSETQ. This CDR3 is 13 amino acids long. CDR3 nucleotides: TGCGCCAGCAGCGGCCCTGCTCCCTACGAGCAGTACTTC. Translating gives CASSGPAPYEQYF.